A single sample is the source of the 20 T cell receptor beta chains below, sequenced in a study of T-cell memory formation after mild COVID-19. MiXCR, run by TCRdb on the 5' RACE reads, gives a single entry per CDR3 protein. Found here are about 110,000 distinct CDR3 sequences, under 15% of them singletons; the top ten hold around 30%. Material: PBMCs or a T cell subset sorted from them (not recorded which). The receptors shown here come from an adult woman who had mild COVID-19 (a few samples of this study predate the infection). Cell type and time point are not known.

This clonotype was seen only once. The V call is TRBV4-3, the J call TRBJ2-1; 7 bases map to TRBD2. The germline V gene has CDR1 LGHNA and CDR2 YSLEER. This CDR3 has 18 residues. Trimming at V came to 0 bases and at J to 5 bases, leaving 13 bases not matched to a gene. The CDR3 sequence is CASSQDNWREYSHNEQFF. The DNA of the CDR3 is TGCGCCAGCAGCCAAGACAACTGGCGGGAGTATTCTCACAATGAGCAGTTCTTC.

The chain uses TRBV5-1 and TRBJ2-7; 10 bases fit TRBD1. This CDR3 contains 16 residues. The trim removed 0 bases at V and 5 bases at J, leaving 8 bases unmatched. CDR1 and CDR2 (germline): SGHRS, YFSETQ. The CDR3 protein is CASSLATGGSWNEQYF. CDR3 DNA sequence: TGCGCCAGCAGCTTGGCGACAGGGGGCAGCTGGAACGAGCAGTACTTC.

The CDR3 sequence: CASSTPTSGREGHPDTQYF. CDR3 coding DNA: TGTGCCAGCAGCACGCCGACTAGCGGGAGGGAAGGCCATCCAGATACGCAGTATTTT. The chain carries TRBV7-8 and TRBJ2-3; 14 nucleotides line up with TRBD2. CDR1 SGHVS and CDR2 FQNEAQ come from the germline V gene. With 5 bases clipped from V and 4 bases from J, the junction kept 14 bases outside the gene matches. This CDR3 is 19 amino acids long.

This clonotype was counted ten times or more. CDR3 region: CASSPTWGAGDTQYF. The DNA of the CDR3 is TGTGCCAGCTCACCCACATGGGGGGCGGGAGATACGCAGTATTTT. The V and J genes are TRBV7-2 and TRBJ2-3; TRBD1 or TRBD2 may be the D gene (6 bases each). The CDR3 is 15 amino acids. With 8 bases removed from V and 5 bases from J, the gap between germline ends came to 20 bases. Per the germline V gene, CDR1 is SGHTA and CDR2 is FQGNSA.

This chain uses TRBV24-1 with TRBJ1-1; D gene unclear. V was shortened by 1 base and J by 2 bases, with 4 bases between the two germline ends. Germline assignment: CDR1 KGHDR and CDR2 SFDVKD. The CDR3 totals 13 residues. The DNA of the CDR3 is TGTGCCACCAGTGATTTTGGCAACACTGAAGCTTTCTTT. Translating it yields CATSDFGNTEAFF.

The J gene is TRBJ2-7, the V gene TRBV3-1; D may correspond to TRBD1 or TRBD2 (5 bases each). CDR1 is LGHDT and CDR2 is YNNKEL in the germline V gene (reference sequence). This CDR3 region has 14 residues. Trimming took 6 bases from V and 3 from J, leaving 15 bases between them. The chain's CDR3 is CASSRPGTHYEQYF. The CDR3, as DNA: TGTGCCAGCAGTCGTCCCGGGACCCACTACGAGCAGTACTTC.

The J gene is TRBJ1-2, the V gene TRBV12-3 or TRBV12-4, with D unclear. The CDR3 consists of 13 residues. Trimming shortened V by 5 bases and J by 10 bases, and 17 bases separated the two germline ends. DNA for the CDR3: TGTGCCAGCAGTCGGGCCCTGCATAGAGACTACACCTTC. Protein sequence: CASSRALHRDYTF.

This clonotype was observed a few times. The chain employs TRBV12-3 or TRBV12-4 and TRBJ1-1; D is undetermined. This CDR3 is 12 amino acids long. Trimming shortened V by 3 bases and J by 1 base, and 3 bases separated the two germline ends. CDR3 DNA sequence: TGTGCCAGCAGTTTGTGGAACACTGAAGCTTTCTTT. Translation gives CASSLWNTEAFF.

This clonotype was counted between two and nine times. The chain combines TRBV3-1 with TRBJ2-1; TRBD1 matches 7 bases. CDR1 and CDR2 (germline): LGHDT, YNNKEL (reference sequence). V shed 8 bases and J 0 bases; nucleotides not matched to a gene: 19. The length of the CDR3 is 19 residues. This CDR3 reads CASGPRIFGQASSYNEQFF. CDR3 DNA: TGTGCCAGCGGCCCAAGGATTTTTGGACAGGCGAGCTCCTACAATGAGCAGTTCTTC.

The chain carries TRBV7-3 and TRBJ2-3, with 9 bases that match TRBD2. V was pared by 2 bases and J by 5 bases, with 8 bases of the junction left unmatched. The CDR3 has 16 residues. In germline, CDR1 is SGHTA, CDR2 FQGTGA. In DNA form, the CDR3 reads TGTGCCAGCAGCTTACGGAGCGGGGGGTACGAAGATACGCAGTATTTT. Translation gives CASSLRSGGYEDTQYF.

The V call is TRBV4-1, the J call TRBJ1-2; D unresolved. V dropped 1 base and J dropped 4 bases, with 16 bases sitting between them. The germline V gene encodes CDR1 MGHRA and CDR2 YSYEKL. This CDR3 is 16 amino acids long. In DNA, the CDR3 is TGCGCCAGCAGCCAAGCCTACCAGACGGCGAGCTATGGCTACACCTTC. Amino acid sequence: CASSQAYQTASYGYTF.

The genes are TRBV27 and TRBJ2-7; TRBD1 might be the D (6 bases). This CDR3 contains 14 residues. V shed 5 bases and J shed 6 bases, with 17 bases lying between them. Looked up from germline, CDR1 is MNHEY and CDR2 is SMNVEV (reference sequence). The CDR3: CASSLGGVGGEQYF. The CDR3, as DNA: TGTGCCAGCAGTCTGGGTGGAGTAGGGGGCGAGCAGTACTTC.

The chain is built from TRBV7-6 and TRBJ2-7, with D uncertain. The germline V gene encodes CDR1 SGHVS and CDR2 FNYEAQ. The CDR3 runs to 13 residues. The V end lost 5 bases, the J end lost 0 bases, and 8 bases lay between the germline ends. The DNA of the CDR3 is TGTGCCAGCAGCCGGGCCCCCTCCTACGAGCAGTACTTC. Translated, it gives CASSRAPSYEQYF.

This clonotype appeared many times. The V gene is TRBV6-6, the J gene TRBJ1-1; D perhaps matches TRBD1 (5 bases). Germline CDR1 reads MNHNY; CDR2 reads SVGAGI (reference sequence). This CDR3 is 15 amino acids long. Trimming left V 6 bases short and J 0 bases short, with 14 bases between. Written as DNA, the CDR3 is TGTGCCAGCAGCGACAGCCGCGCGTTGAACACTGAAGCTTTCTTT. Its translation: CASSDSRALNTEAFF.

The chain links TRBV6-6 to TRBJ2-7; 7 bases are shared with TRBD2. The CDR3 has 11 residues. CDR1 MNHNY and CDR2 SVGAGI come from the germline V gene (reference sequence). V lost 8 bases to trimming and J lost 6 bases; unmatched junction nucleotides: 4. CDR3 DNA sequence: TGTGCCAGCGGGCCGGGAGGCGAGCAGTACTTC. Its translation: CASGPGGEQYF.

This clonotype came up a few times. The chain joins TRBV12-3 or TRBV12-4 to TRBJ2-7, with TRBD1 as a possible D gene (7 bases). This CDR3 region has 13 residues. The V end was cut by 8 bases, the J end by 2 bases, with 13 bases between. The CDR3 spells CASSQGGAYEQYF. CDR3 nucleotide sequence: TGTGCCAGCTCCCAGGGGGGTGCCTACGAGCAGTACTTC.

The chain joins TRBV12-3 or TRBV12-4 to TRBJ1-4; D is uncertain. V lost 6 bases to trimming and J lost 6 bases, with 11 bases between them. CDR3 size: 13 residues. The chain's CDR3 is CASSSRGHEKLFF. The CDR3, as DNA: TGTGCCAGCAGCTCCCGTGGGCATGAAAAACTGTTTTTT.

The chain employs TRBV11-2 and TRBJ2-1, with D possibly TRBD2 on 6 matching bases. The CDR3 is made up of 19 amino acids. The germline gives CDR1 SGHAT, CDR2 FQNNGV. The germline V and J ends were trimmed by 5 bases and 2 bases, with 25 bases remaining between them. The CDR3 sequence is CASSPVRDLDLSAYNEQFF. The CDR3 DNA sequence: TGTGCCAGCAGCCCTGTCCGGGACTTAGATCTCAGCGCCTACAATGAGCAGTTCTTC. The entire variable domain, with the rest obtained from reference TRBV11-2 and TRBJ2-1, is as follows: EAGVAQSPRYKIIEKRQSVAFWCNPISGHATLYWYQQILGQGPKLLIQFQNNGVVDDSQLPKDRFSAERLKGVDSTLKIQPAKLEDSAVYLCASSPVRDLDLSAYNEQFFGPGTRLTVL.

The chain employs TRBV2 and TRBJ2-5; tentative D call: TRBD1 (5 bases). The CDR3 covers 11 residues. V lost 5 bases and J lost 5, with 6 bases in between. CDR1 is SNHLY and CDR2 is FYNNEI in the germline V gene. The CDR3 reads CASSRQETQYF. For the CDR3, the DNA is TGTGCCAGCAGTCGACAGGAGACCCAGTACTTC.

This CDR3 reads CSVEDPQGGHEQYF. Written as DNA, the CDR3 is TGCAGCGTTGAAGATCCTCAAGGAGGGCACGAGCAGTACTTC. The chain has TRBV29-1 and TRBJ2-7; a weak D match, TRBD2 (6 bases). This CDR3 comprises 14 residues. Germline lookup yields CDR1 SQVTM and CDR2 ANQGSEA. Trimming pared 0 bases from V and 5 bases from J, leaving 14 bases between.